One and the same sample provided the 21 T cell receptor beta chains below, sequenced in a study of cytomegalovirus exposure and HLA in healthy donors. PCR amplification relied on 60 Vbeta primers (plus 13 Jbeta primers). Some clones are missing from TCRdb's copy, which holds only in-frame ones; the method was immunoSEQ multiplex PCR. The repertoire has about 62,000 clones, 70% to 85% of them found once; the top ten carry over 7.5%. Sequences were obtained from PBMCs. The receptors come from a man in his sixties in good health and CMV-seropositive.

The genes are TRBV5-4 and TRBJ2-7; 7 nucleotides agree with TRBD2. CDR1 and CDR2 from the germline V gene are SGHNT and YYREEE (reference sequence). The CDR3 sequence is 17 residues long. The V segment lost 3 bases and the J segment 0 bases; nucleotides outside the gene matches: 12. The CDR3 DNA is TGTGCCAGCAGCTCTGATCAAGCGGGGCTAGCCTCCTACGAGCAGTACTTC. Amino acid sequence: CASSSDQAGLASYEQYF.

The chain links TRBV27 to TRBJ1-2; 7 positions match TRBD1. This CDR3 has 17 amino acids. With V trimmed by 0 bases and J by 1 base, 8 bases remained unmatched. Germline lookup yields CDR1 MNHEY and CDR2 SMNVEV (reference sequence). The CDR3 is CASSLSQGVGLNYGYTF. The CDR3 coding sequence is TGTGCCAGCAGTTTATCGCAGGGGGTGGGTCTTAACTATGGCTACACCTTC.

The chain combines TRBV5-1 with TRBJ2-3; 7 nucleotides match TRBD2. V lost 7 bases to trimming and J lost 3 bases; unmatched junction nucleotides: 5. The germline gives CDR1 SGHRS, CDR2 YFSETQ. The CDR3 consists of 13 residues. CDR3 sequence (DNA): TGCGCCAGCGCGGTAGCGGGTACAGATACGCAGTATTTT. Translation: CASAVAGTDTQYF.

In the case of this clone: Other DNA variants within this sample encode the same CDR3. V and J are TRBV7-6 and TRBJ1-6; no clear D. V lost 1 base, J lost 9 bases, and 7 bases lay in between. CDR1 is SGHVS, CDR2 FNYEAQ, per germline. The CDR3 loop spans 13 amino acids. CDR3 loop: CASSLEAGSPLHF. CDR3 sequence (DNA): TGTGCCAGCAGCTTAGAAGCAGGTTCACCCCTCCACTTT.

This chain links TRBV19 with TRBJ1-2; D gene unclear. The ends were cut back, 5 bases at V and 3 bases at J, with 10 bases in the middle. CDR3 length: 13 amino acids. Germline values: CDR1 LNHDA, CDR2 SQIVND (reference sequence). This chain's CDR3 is CASSSRGDYGYTF. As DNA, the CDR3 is TGTGCCAGTAGTTCTCGGGGAGACTATGGCTACACCTTC.

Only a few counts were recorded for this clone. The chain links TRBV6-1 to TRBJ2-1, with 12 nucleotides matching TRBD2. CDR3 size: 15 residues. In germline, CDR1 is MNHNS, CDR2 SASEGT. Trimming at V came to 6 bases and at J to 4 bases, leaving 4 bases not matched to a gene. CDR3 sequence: CASRGTSGYYNEQFF. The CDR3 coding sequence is TGTGCCAGCAGGGGGACTAGCGGGTATTACAATGAGCAGTTCTTC.

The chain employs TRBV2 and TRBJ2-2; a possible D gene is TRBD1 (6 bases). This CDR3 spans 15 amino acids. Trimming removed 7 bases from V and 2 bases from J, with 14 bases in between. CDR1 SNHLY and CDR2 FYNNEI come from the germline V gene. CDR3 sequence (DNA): TGTGCCAGCACTTGGGACATCATTAACACCGGGGAGCTGTTTTTT. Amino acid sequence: CASTWDIINTGELFF.

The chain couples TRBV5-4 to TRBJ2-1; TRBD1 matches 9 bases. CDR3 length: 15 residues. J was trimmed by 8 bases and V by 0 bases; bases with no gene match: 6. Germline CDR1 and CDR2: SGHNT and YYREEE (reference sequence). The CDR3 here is CASSLEGTGRDEQFF. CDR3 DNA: TGTGCCAGCAGCTTGGAAGGGACAGGGCGGGATGAGCAGTTCTTC.

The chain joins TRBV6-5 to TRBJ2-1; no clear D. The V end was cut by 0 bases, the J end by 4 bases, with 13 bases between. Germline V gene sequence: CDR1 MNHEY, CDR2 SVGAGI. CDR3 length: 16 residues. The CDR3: CASSYSRSSVYNEQFF. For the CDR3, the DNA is TGTGCCAGCAGTTACTCGCGTTCGTCTGTATACAATGAGCAGTTCTTC.

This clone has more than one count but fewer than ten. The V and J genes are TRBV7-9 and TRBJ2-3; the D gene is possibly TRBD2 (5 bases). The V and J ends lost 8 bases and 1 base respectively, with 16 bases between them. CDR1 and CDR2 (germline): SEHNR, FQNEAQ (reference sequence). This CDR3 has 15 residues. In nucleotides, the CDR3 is TGTGCCAGCTCCGGGATTTCGACGGGCACAGATACGCAGTATTTT. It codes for CASSGISTGTDTQYF.

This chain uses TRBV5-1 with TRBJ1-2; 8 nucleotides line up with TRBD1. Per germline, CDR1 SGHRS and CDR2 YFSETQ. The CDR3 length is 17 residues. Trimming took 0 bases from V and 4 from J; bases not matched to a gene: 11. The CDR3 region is CASSLGTGSIWGYGYTF. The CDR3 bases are TGCGCCAGCAGCTTGGGGACAGGGTCCATTTGGGGCTATGGCTACACCTTC.

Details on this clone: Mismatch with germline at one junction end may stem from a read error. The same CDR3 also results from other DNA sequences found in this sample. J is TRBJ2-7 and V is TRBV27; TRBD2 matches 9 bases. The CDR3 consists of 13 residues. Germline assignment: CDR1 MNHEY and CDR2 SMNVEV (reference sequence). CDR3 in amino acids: CASKGSGRSEQYF. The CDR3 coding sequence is TGCGCCAGCAAGGGTAGCGGGAGATCCGAGCAGTACTTC.

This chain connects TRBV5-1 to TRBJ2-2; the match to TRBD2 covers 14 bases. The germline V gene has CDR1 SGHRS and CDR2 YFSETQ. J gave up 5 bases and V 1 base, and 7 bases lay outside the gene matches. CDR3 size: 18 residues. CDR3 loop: CASSLMGLAGARTGELFF. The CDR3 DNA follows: TGCGCCAGCAGCTTGATGGGACTAGCGGGGGCTAGGACCGGGGAGCTGTTTTTT.

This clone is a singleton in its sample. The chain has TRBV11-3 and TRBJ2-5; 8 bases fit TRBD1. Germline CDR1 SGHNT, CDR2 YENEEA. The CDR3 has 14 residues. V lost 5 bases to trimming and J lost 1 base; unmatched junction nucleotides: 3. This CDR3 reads CASSGQGLQETQYF. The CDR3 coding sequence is TGTGCCAGCAGCGGACAGGGCCTCCAAGAGACCCAGTACTTC.

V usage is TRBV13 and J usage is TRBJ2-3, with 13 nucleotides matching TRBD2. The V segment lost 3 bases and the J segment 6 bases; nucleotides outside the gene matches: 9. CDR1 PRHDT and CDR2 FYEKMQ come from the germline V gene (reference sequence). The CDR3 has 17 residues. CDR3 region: CASSLSGLAGVTDTQYF. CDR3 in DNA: TGTGCCAGCAGCTTGTCCGGACTAGCGGGAGTAACGGATACGCAGTATTTT.

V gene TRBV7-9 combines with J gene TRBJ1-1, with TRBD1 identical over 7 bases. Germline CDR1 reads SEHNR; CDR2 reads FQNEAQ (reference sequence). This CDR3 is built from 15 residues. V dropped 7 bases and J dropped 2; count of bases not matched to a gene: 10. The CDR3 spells CASNGGTAYNTEAFF. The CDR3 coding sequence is TGTGCCAGCAACGGAGGGACAGCCTATAACACTGAAGCTTTCTTT.

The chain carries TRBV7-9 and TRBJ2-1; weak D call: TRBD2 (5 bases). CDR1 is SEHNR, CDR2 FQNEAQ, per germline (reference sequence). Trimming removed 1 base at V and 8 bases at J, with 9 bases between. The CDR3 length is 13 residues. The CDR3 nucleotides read TGTGCCAGCAGCTTAGTACTAGAGGATGAGCAGTTCTTC. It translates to CASSLVLEDEQFF.

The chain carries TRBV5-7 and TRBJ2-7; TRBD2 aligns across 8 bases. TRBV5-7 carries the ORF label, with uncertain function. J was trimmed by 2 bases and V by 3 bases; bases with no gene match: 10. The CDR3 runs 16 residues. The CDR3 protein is CASSCGLAGGPYEQYF. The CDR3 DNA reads TGTGCCAGCAGCTGCGGTTTGGCGGGGGGCCCCTACGAGCAGTACTTC.

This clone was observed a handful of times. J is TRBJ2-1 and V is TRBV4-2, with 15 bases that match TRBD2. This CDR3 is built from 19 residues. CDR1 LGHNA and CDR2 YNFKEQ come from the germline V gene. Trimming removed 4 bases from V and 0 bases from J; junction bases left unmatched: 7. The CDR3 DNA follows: TGTGCCAGCAGCCTCCGGACTAGCGGGGGGGAAAGCTCCTACAATGAGCAGTTCTTC. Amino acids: CASSLRTSGGESSYNEQFF.

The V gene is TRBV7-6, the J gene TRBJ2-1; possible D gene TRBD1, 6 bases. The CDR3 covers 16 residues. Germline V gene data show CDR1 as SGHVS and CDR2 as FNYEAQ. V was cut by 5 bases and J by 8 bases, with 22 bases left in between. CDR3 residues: CASSIGGQASVHEQFF. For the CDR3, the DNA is TGTGCCAGCAGCATAGGGGGACAAGCAAGCGTCCATGAGCAGTTCTTC.

CDR3 loop: CASSPLQGEVYF. DNA for the CDR3: TGTGCCAGCAGCCCCCTCCAGGGGGAAGTATATTTT. This chain connects TRBV11-3 to TRBJ1-3; 7 positions match TRBD1. Germline V gene data show CDR1 as SGHNT and CDR2 as YENEEA. The J segment lost 14 bases and the V segment lost 5 bases, leaving 9 bases of the junction unmatched. The CDR3 covers 12 residues.